A selection of T cell receptor beta chains follows, all from one sample in a study of neurological immune-mediated disorders. TCRdb analysed the 5' RACE reads with MiXCR anew, one entry per CDR3 protein. This sample carries fewer than 90,000 distinct CDR3 sequences, roughly 10% of them seen once, and the ten largest clones take 8.5% to 10%. Material: PBMCs. These receptors all come from a man aged 30 to 39 in good health. The CDR3 runs from the conserved cysteine through the conserved F or W. D genes are given only for firm matches. Expanded clones get a size class; other rows say once, few or many, or leave the size out.

j_call clone_size v_call d_call cdr3_aa cdr3_nt
TRBJ2-7 many TRBV7-3 TRBD1 CASSLDPGTGTEQYF TGTGCCAGCAGCTTGGACCCCGGGACAGGGACCGAGCAGTACTTC
TRBJ1-2 many TRBV6-5 TRBD1 CASSYLRTGGSGYGYTF TGTGCCAGCAGTTACCTCCGGACAGGGGGCTCGGGGTATGGCTACACCTTC
TRBJ2-7 - TRBV5-1 - CASSLAARVGYEQYF TGCGCCAGCAGCTTGGCCGCGCGGGTGGGTTACGAGCAGTACTTC
TRBJ2-1 many TRBV28 - CASRGGGPNTYNEQFF TGTGCCAGCAGGGGAGGGGGACCAAATACCTACAATGAGCAGTTCTTC
TRBJ2-7 many TRBV28 TRBD2 CASTTPGLAYEQYF TGTGCCAGCACTACACCGGGACTAGCCTACGAGCAGTACTTC
TRBJ2-5 medium-sized TRBV10-3 TRBD2 CAISDGTSVQETQYF TGTGCCATCAGTGATGGTACTAGCGTTCAAGAGACCCAGTACTTC
TRBJ2-1 many TRBV12-3/TRBV12-4 - CASRQYNEQFF TGTGCCAGCAGACAGTACAATGAGCAGTTCTTC
TRBJ2-3 many TRBV9 - CASSSGIARSTDTQYF TGTGCCAGCAGCTCCGGGATAGCGCGTAGCACAGATACGCAGTATTTT
TRBJ2-7 many TRBV10-1 TRBD2 CASSPPGLAAARSYEQYF TGCGCCAGCAGCCCCCCGGGACTAGCGGCTGCTCGGAGCTACGAGCAGTACTTC
TRBJ2-1 - TRBV7-9 TRBD1 CASSESGTGNNEQFF TGTGCCAGCAGTGAATCCGGGACAGGGAACAATGAGCAGTTCTTC
TRBJ2-3 many TRBV29-1 TRBD2 CSVGTSGSTDTQYF TGCAGCGTAGGGACTAGCGGGAGTACAGATACGCAGTATTTT
TRBJ1-6 many TRBV7-9 - CASSPEGVGSSPLHF TGTGCCAGCAGCCCTGAGGGGGTGGGGAGTTCACCCCTCCACTTT
TRBJ1-5 many TRBV7-2 TRBD1 CASSSKTGPQPQHF TGTGCCAGCAGCTCCAAGACAGGGCCCCAGCCCCAGCATTTT
TRBJ2-3 - TRBV7-9 - CASSPGIDTQYF TGTGCCAGCAGCCCGGGGATAGATACGCAGTATTTT
TRBJ2-2 - TRBV10-3 - CAISVQGNGELFF TGTGCCATCAGTGTCCAGGGGAACGGGGAGCTGTTTTTT
TRBJ2-7 many TRBV7-8 - CASSFSRNPYEQYF TGTGCCAGCAGCTTCTCCCGGAATCCCTACGAGCAGTACTTC
TRBJ2-1 many TRBV5-1 - CASSLQGTETYNEQFF TGCGCCAGCAGCTTGCAAGGGACGGAGACCTACAATGAGCAGTTCTTC
TRBJ1-1 many TRBV7-8 TRBD1 CASSLTGGDTEAFF TGTGCCAGCAGCCTCACAGGGGGTGACACTGAAGCTTTCTTT
TRBJ2-1 - TRBV20-1 - CSARLRDLVSYNEQFF TGCAGTGCTAGGCTTCGGGACTTAGTTTCCTACAATGAGCAGTTCTTC
TRBJ2-5 many TRBV29-1 TRBD1 CSTGFDRGLETQYF TGCAGCACCGGATTTGACAGGGGTCTCGAGACCCAGTACTTC
TRBJ2-1 many TRBV10-3 - CAISAGLYTSNEQFF TGTGCCATCAGTGCGGGACTTTACACCAGCAATGAGCAGTTCTTC
TRBJ2-7 few TRBV28 TRBD2 CASTAGTRPYEQYF TGTGCCAGCACCGCCGGGACTAGACCCTACGAGCAGTACTTC
TRBJ2-6 few TRBV9 TRBD1 CASSVGQGAAGANVLTF TGTGCCAGCAGCGTAGGGCAGGGGGCAGCTGGGGCCAACGTCCTGACTTTC
TRBJ2-7 many TRBV20-1 TRBD2 CSARDPALGREDSYEQYF TGCAGTGCTAGAGATCCGGCTTTGGGACGGGAGGACTCCTACGAGCAGTACTTC
TRBJ2-3 many TRBV5-1 - CASRRDSTDTQYF TGCGCCAGCAGAAGAGACAGCACAGATACGCAGTATTTT
TRBJ2-7 few TRBV20-1 - CSARVQAYEQYF TGCAGTGCTAGAGTACAGGCCTACGAGCAGTACTTC
TRBJ1-2 - TRBV6-4 - CASSDQGNYGYTF TGTGCCAGCAGTGACCAGGGGAACTATGGCTACACCTTC
TRBJ2-1 many TRBV7-3 TRBD2 CASSSLGLAGGPSSYNEQFF TGTGCCAGCAGCTCCTTGGGACTAGCGGGAGGACCAAGCTCCTACAATGAGCAGTTCTTC
TRBJ1-1 many TRBV12-5 TRBD1 CASGAGTGRTEAFF TGTGCTAGTGGTGCCGGGACAGGGAGGACTGAAGCTTTCTTT
TRBJ2-7 many TRBV7-2 TRBD1 CASSNAQGAGESYEQYF TGTGCCAGCAGCAATGCACAGGGGGCGGGGGAGTCCTACGAGCAGTACTTC
TRBJ2-1 many TRBV11-2 TRBD2 CASSLAPAGGGQFF TGTGCCAGCAGCTTAGCCCCAGCGGGAGGTGGTCAGTTCTTC
TRBJ2-7 - TRBV5-1 TRBD1 CASRLDRDKQYF TGCGCCAGCAGGCTGGACAGGGACAAGCAGTACTTC
TRBJ1-2 many TRBV12-3/TRBV12-4 - CASSLAANYGYTF TGTGCCAGCAGTTTAGCAGCTAACTATGGCTACACCTTC
TRBJ1-3 many TRBV20-1 - CSARTPWVNTIYF TGCAGTGCTCGGACGCCTTGGGTAAACACCATATATTTT
TRBJ2-7 many TRBV10-3 TRBD1 CAMGQGGDEQYF TGTGCCATGGGACAGGGGGGGGACGAGCAGTACTTC
TRBJ1-6 many TRBV25-1 - CASSDAGNNSPLHF TGTGCCAGCAGTGATGCGGGTAATAATTCACCCCTCCACTTT
TRBJ1-1 many TRBV5-4 TRBD1 CASSKSQGALDTEAFF TGTGCCAGCAGCAAATCACAGGGGGCCCTCGACACTGAAGCTTTCTTT
TRBJ1-4 - TRBV5-1 - CDSSTGTSTNEKLFF TGCGACAGCAGCACTGGGACCTCAACTAATGAAAAACTGTTTTTT
TRBJ2-7 many TRBV9 TRBD1 CASSPWTGTDEQYF TGTGCCAGCAGCCCTTGGACAGGGACCGACGAGCAGTACTTC
TRBJ2-3 many TRBV18 TRBD1 CASSPQGASTDTQYF TGTGCCAGCTCACCACAGGGGGCTAGCACAGATACGCAGTATTTT